These 2 T cell receptor beta chains came from one sample sequenced in a study of T cell repertoires and HLA-DP antigens. What these receptors recognize is not known. Generated by immunoSEQ multiplex PCR, the TCRdb table keeps only in-frame clones and is missing some. Here the sample spans roughly 110,000 clones, 85% to 95% being singletons. Sequences were obtained from CD4+ T cells from PBMCs. The source of these receptors is a woman under 30 in good health and CMV-seronegative.

This clone was counted a few times. The chain links TRBV27 to TRBJ2-1; tentative D call: TRBD2 (6 bases). The V end was cut by 6 bases, the J end by 5 bases, with 20 bases between. The CDR3 is 16 residues long. CDR1 is MNHEY and CDR2 is SMNVEV in the germline V gene (reference sequence). DNA of the CDR3: TGTGCCAGCAGCTTGTTGAGGCGGGACGGCCACAATGAGCAGTTCTTC. It codes for CASSLLRRDGHNEQFF.

This clone has a handful of counts. One end of the junction varies from germline; a read error may be responsible. The chain couples TRBV7-7 to TRBJ2-5; D call uncertain. Per germline, CDR1 SSHAT and CDR2 FNYEAQ (reference sequence). CDR3 size: 13 residues. CDR3 sequence reads: CASSWTTQETQYF. CDR3 bases: TGTGCTAGCAGCTGGACCACGCAAGAGACCCAGTACTTC.